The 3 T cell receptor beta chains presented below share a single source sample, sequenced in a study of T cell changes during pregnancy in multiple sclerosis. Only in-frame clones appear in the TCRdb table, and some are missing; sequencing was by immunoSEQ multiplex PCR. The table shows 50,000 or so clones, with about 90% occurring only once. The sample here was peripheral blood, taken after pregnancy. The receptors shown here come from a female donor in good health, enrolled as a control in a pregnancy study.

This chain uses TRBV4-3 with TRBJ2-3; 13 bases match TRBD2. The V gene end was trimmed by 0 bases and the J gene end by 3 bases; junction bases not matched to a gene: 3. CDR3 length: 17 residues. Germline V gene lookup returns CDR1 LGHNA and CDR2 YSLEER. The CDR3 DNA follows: TGCGCCAGCAGCCAAGAAAAACTAGCGGGAGGGACAGATACGCAGTATTTT. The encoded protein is CASSQEKLAGGTDTQYF.

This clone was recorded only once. The CDR3 sequence is CASSLGTSGRGGYEQYF. The CDR3 DNA is TGTGCCAGCAGCCTCGGGACTAGCGGGAGAGGGGGCTACGAGCAGTACTTC. The V gene is TRBV14, the J gene TRBJ2-7, with 14 bases aligning to TRBD2. V trimming: 4 bases; J trimming: 3 bases; junction bases outside the gene matches: 8. Germline CDR1 and CDR2: SGHDN and FVKESK. The CDR3 runs to 17 residues.

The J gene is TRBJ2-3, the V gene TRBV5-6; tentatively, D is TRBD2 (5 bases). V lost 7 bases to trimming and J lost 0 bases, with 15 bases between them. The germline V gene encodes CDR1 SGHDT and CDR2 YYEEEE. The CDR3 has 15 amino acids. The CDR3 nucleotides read TGTGCCAGCGGACGGGGTTATACTAGCACAGATACGCAGTATTTT. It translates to CASGRGYTSTDTQYF.